Below, 6 T cell receptor beta chains from the same sample are listed, as sequenced in a study of CD8+CD57+ T cells in acquired aplastic anemia. Both TCR beta VDJ combination and CDR3 sequence profiling were carried out. Genomic DNA was the template for this profiling. TCRdb processed the reads anew with MiXCR; each CDR3 protein has one entry. In the table there are about 180,000 distinct CDR3 sequences, roughly 50% of which are singletons. Patients selected for sequencing had displayed CD8+CD57+ cell expansion by flow cytometry. Sequenced sample: sorted CD4+, CD8+, or CD8+CD57+ T cells (not recorded which) from PBMCs. The receptors were gathered from a human donor with aplastic anemia.

With regard to this clonotype: This may be a read error: a much more frequent sequence differs by one nucleotide. CDR3 residues: CASSMGGYGQHF. CDR3 nucleotide sequence: TGTGCCAGTAGCATGGGGGGCTACGGGCAGCACTTC. The rearrangement uses TRBV19 and TRBJ2-7; D is possibly TRBD1 or TRBD2 (6 bases each). CDR1 LNHDA and CDR2 SQIVND come from the germline V gene (reference sequence). This CDR3 is 12 amino acids long.

The V and J genes are TRBV5-1 and TRBJ1-2; 7 nucleotides align to TRBD1. V lost 4 bases to trimming and J lost 3 bases; unmatched junction nucleotides: 3. Germline V gene data show CDR1 as SGHRS and CDR2 as YFSETQ. This CDR3 contains 13 residues. CDR3 sequence reads: CASSPDRDYGYTF. DNA for the CDR3: TGCGCCAGCAGCCCTGACAGGGACTATGGCTACACCTTC.

This clonotype was counted at least ten times. The chain has TRBV19 and TRBJ1-2, with TRBD1 as a possible D gene (6 bases). Trimming stripped 3 bases from V and 8 bases from J, with 16 bases between. This CDR3 has 14 residues. CDR1 is LNHDA, CDR2 SQIVND, per germline (reference sequence). The CDR3 DNA is TGTGCCAGTAGTATGGCCAGGGGCCGCACCGGCTACACCTTC. Residues: CASSMARGRTGYTF.

Many counts were recorded for this clonotype. This sequence joins TRBV20-1 and TRBJ2-6; possibly TRBD1 for D (6 bases). V dropped 6 bases and J dropped 0 bases, with 15 bases sitting between them. The CDR3 is made up of 16 amino acids. Germline V gene data show CDR1 as DFQATT and CDR2 as SNEGSKA (reference sequence). The CDR3 here is CSALLVTGSGANVLTF. DNA for the CDR3: TGCAGTGCCCTACTTGTGACAGGCTCTGGGGCCAACGTCCTGACTTTC.

Comments on this clonotype: A much larger clone is a single base away; this may be a read error. The V and J genes are TRBV2 and TRBJ2-1; D is possibly TRBD1 or TRBD2 (6 bases each). CDR1 and CDR2 (germline): SNHLY, FYNNEI. The CDR3 has 13 residues. The CDR3 loop is CASKRGDGNEQLF. The CDR3 DNA reads TGTGCCAGCAAAAGGGGGGACGGCAATGAGCAGCTCTTC.

V gene TRBV15 combines with J gene TRBJ2-6; tentative D call: TRBD1 (6 bases). Germline CDR1 reads LNHNV; CDR2 reads YYDKDF (reference sequence). The CDR3 has 16 amino acids. V was cut by 6 bases and J by 1 base, with 13 bases left in between. The CDR3 coding sequence is TGTGCCACCAGGGAAATACAGGGATCTGGGGCCAACGTCCTGACTTTC. This translates into CATREIQGSGANVLTF. Combining the CDR3 with reference TRBV15 and TRBJ2-6 gives the whole variable domain DAMVIQNPRYQVTQFGKPVTLSCSQTLNHNVMYWYQQKSSQAPKLLFHYYDKDFNNEADTPDNFQSRRPNTSFCFLDIRSPGLGDTAMYLCATREIQGSGANVLTFGAGSRLTVL.